Below, 4 T cell receptor beta chains from the same sample are listed, as sequenced in a study of cytomegalovirus exposure and HLA in healthy donors. In the PCR, 60 Vbeta and 13 Jbeta primers were used. The table came from immunoSEQ multiplex PCR; TCRdb's copy has only in-frame clones and leaves some out. Among approximately 85,000 clones, just under 80% were seen once, and the ten largest hold about 7.9%. Sequenced material: PBMCs. The origin of the receptors is a man aged 25-45 years in good health and CMV-seronegative.

V usage is TRBV25-1 and J usage is TRBJ1-2; D call uncertain. V was shortened by 3 bases and J by 5 bases, with 7 bases between the two germline ends. This CDR3 has 12 amino acids. CDR1 and CDR2 from the germline V gene are MGHDK and SYGVNS. CDR3 sequence: CASSEQEYGYTF. The CDR3 DNA reads TGTGCCAGCAGTGAGCAGGAATATGGCTACACCTTC.

V and J are TRBV11-2 and TRBJ2-7; 8 bases are shared with TRBD2. The length of the CDR3 is 15 residues. CDR1 SGHAT and CDR2 FQNNGV come from the germline V gene. J was trimmed by 3 bases and V by 5 bases; bases with no gene match: 9. CDR3 protein: CASSTPGSGNYEQYF. Written as DNA, the CDR3 is TGTGCCAGCAGCACCCCTGGTAGCGGGAACTACGAGCAGTACTTC.

This clone was detected only a few times. This chain connects TRBV6-1 to TRBJ2-4, with 8 positions matching TRBD1. The J segment lost 3 bases and the V segment lost 5 bases, leaving 6 bases of the junction unmatched. CDR1 and CDR2 (germline): MNHNS, SASEGT. The CDR3 is made up of 15 amino acids. The CDR3 nucleotides read TGTGCCAGCAGTTCCGGGACAGGAGGCAAAAACATTCAGTACTTC. Translation: CASSSGTGGKNIQYF.

This rearrangement joins TRBV10-1 to TRBJ1-1, with D tentatively TRBD1 (5 bases). The CDR3 extends over 15 amino acids. V was clipped by 8 bases and J by 6 bases, with 22 bases between them. Germline V lookup: CDR1 WNHNN, CDR2 SYGVQD (reference sequence). CDR3 DNA sequence: TGCGCCAGCCCCGACCGGGGGGTGCGGACGCCTGAAGCTTTCTTT. This codes for CASPDRGVRTPEAFF.